This TCR beta chain was captured in a study of Graves' ophthalmopathy and Graves' hyperthyroidism. Study context: Peripheral blood sampling preceded any treatment and occurred at initial diagnosis.

Germline lookup yields CDR1 SGHAT and CDR2 FQNNGV. This CDR3 spans 17 amino acids. V shed 5 bases, J shed 2 bases, and the junction held 11 bases outside the gene matches. The study, taken as a whole, reports: Blood samples also showed most expanded thyroid clonotypes exceeding 0.001 frequency.

Clinical symptoms, serum thyroxine, TRAb, thyroid ultrasound and orbital computed tomography determined diagnosis. This clonotype was seen repeatedly, ten times or more. Its cognate antigen is unknown. Using RNA transcripts, the TCR beta CDR3 regions were amplified. Second-round multiplex PCR followed a first-round RT-PCR using HTBI primers. TCRdb processed the multiplex PCR reads anew with MiXCR; each CDR3 protein has one entry. The table shows about 420,000 distinct CDR3 sequences, with 20% to 25% occurring only once. Input material: peripheral blood. The receptor comes from a woman under 30 with stable Graves' hyperthyroidism. This sequence joins TRBV11-2 and TRBJ2-7; 11 bases are shared with TRBD2. CDR3 sequence: CASSPGLAVAAPYEQYF. The CDR3 bases are TGTGCCAGCAGCCCGGGACTAGCGGTTGCAGCCCCCTACGAGCAGTACTTC.